The clone carrying this T cell receptor beta chain was recorded once. The CDR3 totals 16 residues. Germline assignment: CDR1 KGHDR and CDR2 SFDVKD. V trimming: 4 bases; J trimming: 0 bases; junction bases outside the gene matches: 4. The data belong to a study of blood T cell repertoires in COVID-19. Study summary: Acute and convalescent COVID-19 specimens originated in the United States, Italy and Spain.

The protocol was immunoSEQ multiplex PCR, while the TCRdb copy is restricted to in-frame clones and leaves out a portion. The profile shows approximately 70,000 clones, 79% of them singletons. The chain is built from TRBV24-1 and TRBJ2-1; 8 bases fit TRBD2. This receptor was taken from a woman aged 60-75 years with acute or convalescent COVID-19. Material for sequencing was peripheral blood. The chain's CDR3 is CATSDPRGGSYNEQFF. DNA for the CDR3: TGTGCCACCAGTGACCCTCGGGGGGGCTCCTACAATGAGCAGTTCTTC.